Following are 5 T cell receptor beta chains from one sample sequenced in a study of cytomegalovirus exposure and HLA in healthy donors. The method was immunoSEQ multiplex PCR; TCRdb's version includes in-frame clones alone and lacks a portion of them. The sample lists about 200,000 clones, 84% seen once, with roughly 12% in the top ten. The source material was PBMCs. These receptors came from a woman aged 25 to 39 in good health and CMV-seropositive.

This clone has more than one count but fewer than ten. This sequence joins TRBV5-8 and TRBJ1-5, with no clear D. V was clipped by 4 bases and J by 3 bases, with 5 bases between them. The CDR3 length is 12 residues. Germline V gene data show CDR1 as SGHTS and CDR2 as YDEGEE. In nucleotides, the CDR3 is TGTGCCAGCAGCGGGCTCAATCAGCCCCAGCATTTT. Translating gives CASSGLNQPQHF.

The chain employs TRBV4-1 and TRBJ1-1; weak D call: TRBD1 (6 bases). The CDR3 is made up of 13 amino acids. The ends were cut back, 3 bases at V and 10 bases at J, with 15 bases in the middle. Germline CDR1 and CDR2: MGHRA and YSYEKL. The CDR3 sequence: CASSHSGRGGAFF. CDR3 coding DNA: TGCGCCAGCAGCCACTCCGGCCGAGGGGGAGCTTTCTTT.

CDR3 amino acids: CASSSDRAQPQHF. In DNA, the CDR3 is TGTGCCAGCAGTTCGGACAGGGCTCAGCCCCAGCATTTT. V and J are TRBV7-9 and TRBJ1-5; 8 positions agree with TRBD1. This CDR3 is 13 amino acids long. CDR1 and CDR2 (germline): SEHNR, FQNEAQ (reference sequence). The V gene end was trimmed by 6 bases and the J gene end by 6 bases; junction bases not matched to a gene: 4.

The chain couples TRBV7-2 to TRBJ2-7, with 11 bases matching TRBD1. The CDR3 length is 15 residues. Unmatched junction bases numbered 2, after V lost 1 base and J lost 3 bases. The germline V gene encodes CDR1 SGHTA and CDR2 FQGNSA. CDR3 region: CASSLVGTGGYEQYF. The CDR3 DNA is TGTGCCAGCAGCTTAGTCGGGACAGGGGGCTACGAGCAGTACTTC.

The chain carries TRBV5-1 and TRBJ2-5; possibly TRBD1 for D (5 bases). The CDR3 is 15 residues long. Looked up from germline, CDR1 is SGHRS and CDR2 is YFSETQ. V lost 4 bases and J 5 bases, leaving 18 bases between the germline ends. The CDR3 coding sequence is TGCGCCAGCAGCCTGGTCCCAGGGTTTACGGAGACCCAGTACTTC. Protein product: CASSLVPGFTETQYF.